One sample yielded the 10 T cell receptor beta chains listed below, sequenced in a study of CD8 T cells in ankylosing spondylitis. A single record per CDR3 protein comes from TCRdb applying MiXCR to the 5' RACE reads. The data hold around 120,000 distinct CDR3 sequences, with 9.3% observed a single time. The specimen sequenced was blood, either unsorted or a sorted T cell fraction (not recorded which). The receptors shown here come from a male donor with ankylosing spondylitis or in good health (not recorded which).

This clonotype was counted many times. The CDR3 is CASSHPQTGGGNEQFF. CDR3 DNA sequence: TGCGCCAGCAGCCACCCCCAAACGGGAGGCGGCAATGAGCAGTTCTTC. V and J are TRBV4-3 and TRBJ2-1; 7 nucleotides agree with TRBD2. Germline V lookup: CDR1 LGHNA, CDR2 YSLEER. The CDR3 runs to 16 residues. The junction had 11 bases not matched to a gene; V was cut back by 3 bases and J by 6 bases.

This clonotype was found once. A junction boundary mismatches the germline segment, possibly from a read error. This chain links TRBV5-1 with TRBJ2-2; 7 bases fit TRBD1. This CDR3 region has 14 residues. Germline assignment: CDR1 SGHRS and CDR2 YFSETQ. The CDR3 bases are TGCGCCAGCAGCTTGGGACAGGGCACCGAGGAGCTGTTTTTT. It specifies CASSLGQGTEELFF.

This clonotype was detected ten times or more. The V and J genes are TRBV5-6 and TRBJ1-1; D is possibly TRBD1 (6 bases). Germline V CDR1 and CDR2: SGHDT, YYEEEE. This CDR3 is 18 amino acids long. With 0 bases removed from V and 1 base from J, the gap between germline ends came to 19 bases. This CDR3 is CASSLVVGQSLRNTEAFF. DNA of the CDR3: TGTGCCAGCAGCTTGGTCGTAGGACAGTCACTCCGGAACACTGAAGCTTTCTTT.

V usage is TRBV7-2 and J usage is TRBJ2-7, with TRBD2 matching 7 bases. J was trimmed by 3 bases and V by 3 bases; bases with no gene match: 8. The CDR3 covers 15 residues. Germline V gives CDR1 SGHTA, CDR2 FQGNSA. The CDR3 DNA sequence: TGTGCCAGCAGCTTTACTAGCGTGGGGCACTACGAGCAGTACTTC. Residues: CASSFTSVGHYEQYF. Using reference TRBV7-2 and TRBJ2-7 for the parts outside the CDR3, the full variable domain is GAGVSQSPSNKVTEKGKDVELRCDPISGHTALYWYRQSLGQGLEFLIYFQGNSAPDKSGLPSDRFSAERTGGSVSTLTIQRTQQEDSAVYLCASSFTSVGHYEQYFGPGTRLTVT.

This clonotype was recorded many times. The chain employs TRBV7-2 and TRBJ2-4, with D perhaps TRBD2 (5 bases). Germline V gives CDR1 SGHTA, CDR2 FQGNSA. V lost 1 base and J lost 0, with 13 bases in between. The CDR3 contains 17 residues. The CDR3: CASSLVGRGLAKNIQYF. The CDR3 nucleotides read TGTGCCAGCAGCTTAGTTGGACGGGGATTAGCCAAAAACATTCAGTACTTC.

Turning to this clonotype: The junction does not match germline at one end; this may be a read error. J is TRBJ1-1 and V is TRBV5-1; D might be TRBD1 (6 bases). There are 15 residues in the CDR3. Germline V lookup: CDR1 SGHRS, CDR2 YFSETQ. The CDR3 loop reads CASSLVQGGGTETFF. The CDR3 region has the DNA TGCGCCAGCAGCTTGGTACAGGGTGGTGGTACTGAAACTTTCTTT.

The genes are TRBV20-1 and TRBJ2-7; 12 positions match TRBD2. The CDR3 covers 15 residues. Germline-derived CDR1 and CDR2 are DFQATT and SNEGSKA (reference sequence). Trimming at V came to 4 bases and at J to 3 bases, leaving 7 bases not matched to a gene. CDR3 sequence reads: CSANPPGLAGYEQYF. DNA of the CDR3: TGCAGTGCTAACCCCCCGGGACTAGCGGGCTACGAGCAGTACTTC.

The table lists this clonotype with a few counts. This chain links TRBV10-3 with TRBJ2-1, with D perhaps matching TRBD1 (6 bases). The CDR3 is 17 residues long. Trimming stripped 4 bases from V and 3 bases from J, with 19 bases between. The germline CDR1 and CDR2 sequences are ENHRY and SYGVKD. Written as DNA, the CDR3 is TGTGCCATCAGTGGCGACACACCCTCGACAGGCTACAATGAGCAGTTCTTC. This sequence encodes CAISGDTPSTGYNEQFF.

In DNA, the CDR3 is TGTGCCAGCAGTTTGCAGGGGACTAGCAATCAGCCCCAGCATTTT. Protein: CASSLQGTSNQPQHF. The rearrangement joins TRBV28 to TRBJ1-5; possible D gene TRBD1, 6 bases. The CDR3 totals 15 residues. With 3 bases removed from V and 0 bases from J, the gap between germline ends came to 9 bases. The V gene's germline CDR1 is MDHEN and CDR2 SYDVKM.

This clonotype has ten or more counts. The CDR3 nucleotides are TGTGCCAGCAGCTTAGATCCAAGGGAGCTGTTTTTT. Translation: CASSLDPRELFF. This rearrangement joins TRBV11-3 to TRBJ2-2; unclear D gene. Trimming took 0 bases from V and 9 from J, leaving 5 bases between them. The CDR3 consists of 12 residues. Per the germline V gene, CDR1 is SGHNT and CDR2 is YENEEA.